These T cell receptor beta chains were read from a single sample in a study of control samples from healthy donors and cancer patients. Clones were read by immunoSEQ multiplex PCR, and TCRdb kept only the in-frame ones, dropping some. This sample carries about 100,000 clones, about 88% of them seen once, and the ten largest clones take 18%. Sequenced material: blood. The receptors originated from a woman aged 50 to 65 in good health. Both conserved end residues are trimmed from each CDR3. Fields, in order: V gene, J gene, D gene, CDR3 protein. D genes are given only for firm matches.

TRBV7-6	TRBJ2-3	NA	ASNWGGTDTQY
TRBV6-4	TRBJ1-1	TRBD1	ASSLTPGTAYTEAF
TRBV5-1	TRBJ2-5	NA	ASSLFQGQETQY
TRBV30	TRBJ2-7	TRBD1	AWGDSYEQY
TRBV7-7	TRBJ1-1	NA	ASSLTGDTEAF
TRBV5-1	TRBJ2-3	TRBD2	ASSLPGTSRAQTDTQY
TRBV19	TRBJ2-3	TRBD1	ASSIRGTDRPTDTQY
TRBV3-1/TRBV3-2	TRBJ2-3	NA	ASSPANGVTDTQY
TRBV19	TRBJ1-5	NA	ASSMRLQVNQPQH
TRBV7-2	TRBJ1-1	NA	ASSFDSFTEAF
TRBV5-6	TRBJ1-5	TRBD1	ASSLQGLLQPQH
TRBV29-1	TRBJ1-5	NA	SVTDGRDQPQH
TRBV30	TRBJ2-2	TRBD2	ACPITPGLVSTGELF
TRBV6-5	TRBJ1-1	NA	ASSYSQGLFTEAF
TRBV10-1	TRBJ2-7	TRBD1	ASSMDRVGEQY
TRBV2	TRBJ1-2	NA	ASSRGRGGYT
TRBV7-2	TRBJ2-5	NA	ASSLVNQPIQETQY
TRBV30	TRBJ1-1	NA	AWSLTANTEAF
TRBV27	TRBJ2-5	NA	ASSFGIGETQY
TRBV30	TRBJ2-1	TRBD2	AWTGLAGTYNEQF
TRBV5-4	TRBJ2-1	NA	ASSLASLDEQF
TRBV29-1	TRBJ2-3	NA	SVEEGPDTQY
TRBV9	TRBJ2-7	NA	ASSPPSYEQY
TRBV6-5	TRBJ1-2	TRBD1	ASSFYRGEANYGYT
TRBV28	TRBJ1-2	TRBD1	ASDDRGYYGYT
TRBV27	TRBJ2-7	TRBD1	ASSFEAGGYEQY
TRBV13	TRBJ1-1	NA	ASSSDFLREAF
TRBV5-8	TRBJ2-3	NA	ASSLDRVVTDTQY
TRBV11-1	TRBJ1-5	NA	ASSLRDGGNQPQH
TRBV27	TRBJ1-3	NA	ATKTGAGNTIY
TRBV7-2	TRBJ1-2	NA	ASSLRPGIRYGYT
TRBV29-1	TRBJ2-1	NA	SLVGLNEYYYNEQF
TRBV7-2	TRBJ1-3	NA	ASSFDPGTNTIY
TRBV6-4	TRBJ2-1	NA	ASSAGSSYNEQF
TRBV30	TRBJ1-6	NA	AWRLGASYNSPLH
TRBV29-1	TRBJ2-1	NA	SVENGGHLNNEQF
TRBV19	TRBJ1-1	NA	ASSLAGVNTEAF
TRBV2	TRBJ1-2	NA	ASSEAPGAYGYT
TRBV7-9	TRBJ1-1	NA	ASSTKQVTEAF
TRBV5-1	TRBJ2-5	NA	ASSLGQFQESQY
TRBV19	TRBJ2-7	NA	ASSIGAGGAYEQY
TRBV19	TRBJ2-1	NA	ASKAGGGYNEQF
TRBV7-9	TRBJ1-2	NA	ASRPDGPNYGYT
TRBV6-2/TRBV6-3	TRBJ2-1	NA	ASSLPDGKQF
TRBV11-2	TRBJ2-3	NA	ASALIGGSTDTQY